Sequencing of this T cell receptor (beta chain) was carried out in a study of Tregs in tolerant kidney transplant recipients. Regarding the study as a whole: In tolerant patients, donor-specific Tregs outgrew total Tregs, suggesting antigen-driven expansion.

As for this clone: Antigen: not known.

The junction had 5 bases not matched to a gene; V was cut back by 0 bases and J by 7 bases. The germline CDR1 and CDR2 sequences are SGDLS and YYNGEE. The CDR3 has 16 residues. Related graft donors supplied nonmyeloablative bone marrow transplants, and mixed chimerism was transient. Generated by immunoSEQ multiplex PCR, the TCRdb table keeps only in-frame clones and is missing some. The sample yields around 64,000 clones, 70% to 90% seen once. The rearrangement joins TRBV9 to TRBJ2-2; 11 positions match TRBD2. Sequenced material: CD4+ T cells from blood (PBMCs), taken 6 months after the transplant. The origin of this receptor is a human patient who received a combined kidney and bone marrow transplant. Some T cells may be provided by the graft donor. The CDR3 nucleotides read TGTGCCAGCAGCGTAGAACTAGCGGGAGATTACGGGGAGCTGTTTTTT. As protein: CASSVELAGDYGELFF.